This T cell receptor beta chain was recovered during a study of T-cell reconstitution after alpha-beta-depleted transplantation in children (dated by TCRdb to about 2016). About the investigation overall: Using TCR repertoire profiling, the study quantitatively followed how T-cell immune reconstitution unfolded in children after TCRalphabeta/CD19-depleted allogeneic hematopoietic cell transplantation.

The sample's treatment or condition, from its label and the paper: allogeneic hematopoietic cell transplantation with graft depleted of TCRalphabeta T cells and CD19 B cells. The children who served as transplant recipients had been given grafts of TCRalphabeta/CD19-depleted allogeneic hematopoietic cells. Summary of the overall study and its limitations: Over subsequent months, a decline in hyperexpanded clone frequencies was noted, and after one year, T-cell counts and TCRbeta diversity were mostly ascribed to newly produced T cells. The apparently early recovery of alphabetaT-cell counts about two months after transplant reportedly depended on only several hundred rapidly expanded clones that came from non-depleted graft cells. In some patients, high TCRbeta diversity at day 60 was attributed to recipient T cells and intrathymic progenitors that had survived conditioning.

A remark on this clonotype: Which antigen it targets is not known. Base quality data are lacking; no much larger clone is found one base away.

For CDR1 and CDR2, the germline V gene lists MNHEY and SVGAGI. Its CDR3 holds 14 amino acids, cysteine through phenylalanine. Of all the DNA, just the CDR3 is kept, 42 bases in frame from base 1. The germline ends are 9 bases apart after V is trimmed by 0 bases and J by 6 bases. Library creation used PCR. The sequencer listed for this sample is Illumina HiSeq 2500. TCR library preparation used molecular barcoding, with unique molecular identifiers applied to normalize quantification of the TCRbeta repertoire. The public reads were quality trimmed at Q25 with fastp and then assembled into clones with MiXCR by TCRdb, keeping productive beta chains. Merged by CDR3 protein, the rows form single entries marked with the most common genes and DNA. The sample data list about 440,000 distinct CDR3 sequences, and 43% of these were observed just once. 27% of the sample is in the top ten clones.

Recombination linked TRBV6-5 to TRBJ1-5; the D gene remains uncertain. The TCR comes from a girl aged 2 to 10 with aplastic anemia, due to receive a stem cell transplant. The sequences come from PBMCs, collected before TCRalphabeta/CD19-depleted stem cell transplant. The nucleotide sequence is given as TGTGCCAGCAGTTACTCGATCGGGAGTCAGCCCCAGCATTTT. Its protein reads: CASSYSIGSQPQHF.